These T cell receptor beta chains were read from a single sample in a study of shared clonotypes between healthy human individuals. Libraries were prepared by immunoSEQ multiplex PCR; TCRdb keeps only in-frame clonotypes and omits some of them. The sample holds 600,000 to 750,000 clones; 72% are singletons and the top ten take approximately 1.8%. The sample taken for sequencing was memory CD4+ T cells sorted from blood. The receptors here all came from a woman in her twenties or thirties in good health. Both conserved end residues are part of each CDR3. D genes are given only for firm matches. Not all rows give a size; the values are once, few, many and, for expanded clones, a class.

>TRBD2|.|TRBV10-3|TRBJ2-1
TGTGCCATCAGCCCACAAGCGGGAGGGCTGGGGTACAATGAGCAGTTCTTC
CAISPQAGGLGYNEQFF
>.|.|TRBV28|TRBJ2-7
TGTGCCAGCAGCTCCACGGAGTCCTACGAGCAGTACTTC
CASSSTESYEQYF
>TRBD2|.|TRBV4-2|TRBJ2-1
TGTGCCAGCAGCCAAGACGGTCCGGGACTAGCTAGGAATGAGCAGTTCTTC
CASSQDGPGLARNEQFF
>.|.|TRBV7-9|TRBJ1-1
TGTGCCAGCAGCTTAGTTGGCCAGTTGGGGGCTTTCTTT
CASSLVGQLGAFF
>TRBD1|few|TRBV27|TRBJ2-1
TGTGCCAGCAGTTTAAGGACAGGGGGCGCAGGCTCCTACAATGAGCAGTTCTTC
CASSLRTGGAGSYNEQFF
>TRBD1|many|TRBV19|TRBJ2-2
TGTGCCAGTAGTATTACCGGGACAGGGGGCACCGGGGAGCTGTTTTTT
CASSITGTGGTGELFF
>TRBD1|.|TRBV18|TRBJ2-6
TGTGCCAGCTCACCCTCCAGGGGGACTGGGGCCAACGTCCTGACTTTC
CASSPSRGTGANVLTF
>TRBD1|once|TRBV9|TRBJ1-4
TGTGCCAGCAGCCCCGGGACAGGGAGTAGGAATGAAAAACTGTTTTTT
CASSPGTGSRNEKLFF
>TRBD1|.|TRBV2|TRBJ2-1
TGTGCCAGCAGCCGACAGGGTTCCTTATCCTACAATGAGCAGTTCTTC
CASSRQGSLSYNEQFF
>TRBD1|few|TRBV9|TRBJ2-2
TGTGCCAGCAGCGTCGGGACAGGAAACACCGGGGAGCTGTTTTTT
CASSVGTGNTGELFF
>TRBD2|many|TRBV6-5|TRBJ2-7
TGTGCCAGCAGAAAGACTAGCGGGAGTTCTGAGCAGTACTTC
CASRKTSGSSEQYF
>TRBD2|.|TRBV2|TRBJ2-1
TGTGCCAGCAGTGCTAGGACTAGCGTTACGGAAGAGCAGTTCTTC
CASSARTSVTEEQFF
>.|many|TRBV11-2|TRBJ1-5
TGTGCCAGCAGCTCCCAGCGGGATCAGCCCCAGCATTTT
CASSSQRDQPQHF
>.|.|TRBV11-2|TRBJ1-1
TGTGCCAGCAGCTTAGTACCCGGGACCCTCCGGGTGAACACTGAAGCTTTCTTT
CASSLVPGTLRVNTEAFF
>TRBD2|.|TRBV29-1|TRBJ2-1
TGCAGCGTGGAGGGGACTAGCGGGACTAACAATGAGCAGTTCTTC
CSVEGTSGTNNEQFF
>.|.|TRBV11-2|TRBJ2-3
TGTGCCAGCAGCGCCCGGGTCCACTTTGGAGATACGCAGTATTTT
CASSARVHFGDTQYF
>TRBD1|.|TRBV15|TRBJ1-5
TGTGCCACCAGAATCGACAGGGACCATCAGCCCCAGCATTTT
CATRIDRDHQPQHF
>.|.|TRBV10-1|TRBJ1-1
TGCGCCAGCACTCAGGCCATAGGCACTGAAGCTTTCTTT
CASTQAIGTEAFF
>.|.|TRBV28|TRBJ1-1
TGTGCCAGCAAGGTTCTGTACACTGAAGCTTTCTTT
CASKVLYTEAFF
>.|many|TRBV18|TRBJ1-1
TGTGCCACCATGACGGGGGGCACTGAAGCTTTCTTT
CATMTGGTEAFF
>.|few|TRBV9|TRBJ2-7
TGTGCCAGCAGCGTTAGTGGCTACTCCTACGAGCAGTACTTC
CASSVSGYSYEQYF
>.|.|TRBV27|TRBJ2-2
TGTGCCAGCAGACGAGGGGAGACGTGGGCCACCGGGGAGCTGTTTTTT
CASRRGETWATGELFF
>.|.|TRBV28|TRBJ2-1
TGTGCCAGCAGTTATGGTGAGCAGTTCTTC
CASSYGEQFF
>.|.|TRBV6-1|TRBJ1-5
TGTGCCAGCAGTAAGATCGATCAGCCCCAGCATTTT
CASSKIDQPQHF
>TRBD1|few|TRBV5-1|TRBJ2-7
TGCGCCAGCACCCCGGGACAGTGGGGCCCCTACGAGCAGTACTTC
CASTPGQWGPYEQYF
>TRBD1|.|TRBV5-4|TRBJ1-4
TGTGCCAGCAGCTTGGGGGACAGGGGAAATGAAAAACTGTTTTTT
CASSLGDRGNEKLFF
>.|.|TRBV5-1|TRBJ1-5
TGCGCCAGCGGGCGGGATTATCAGCCCCAGCATTTT
CASGRDYQPQHF
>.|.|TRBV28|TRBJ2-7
TGTGCCAGCAGTACACGATTCAGGGGCTCCTACGAGCAGTACTTC
CASSTRFRGSYEQYF
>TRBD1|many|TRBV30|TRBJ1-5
TGTGCCTGGGCGGGGACAGTTAGCAATCAGCCCCAGCATTTT
CAWAGTVSNQPQHF
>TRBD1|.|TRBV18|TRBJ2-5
TGTGCCAGCTCACCACCTGTATTACTAATCGGACAGGGGGCTGGGACCCAGTACTTC
CASSPPVLLIGQGAGTQYF
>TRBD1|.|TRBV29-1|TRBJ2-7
TGCAGCGTTGGGGACAGGGAGGCCGAGCAGTACTTC
CSVGDREAEQYF
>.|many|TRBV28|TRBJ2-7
TGTGCCAGCAGTCCCTTGGACATTTTCTACGAGCAGTACTTC
CASSPLDIFYEQYF
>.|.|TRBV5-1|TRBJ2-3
TGCGCCAGCAGCTTCGGCAGTCCACGGAGCACAGATACGCAGTATTTT
CASSFGSPRSTDTQYF
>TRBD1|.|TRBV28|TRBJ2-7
TGTGCCAGCAGTACGTCCGGGACAGGGGTTCCCGAGCAGTACTTC
CASSTSGTGVPEQYF
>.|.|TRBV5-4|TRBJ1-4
TGTGCCAGCAGCTTGGAGGCAGGGTCGGGGGAAAAACTGTTTTTT
CASSLEAGSGEKLFF
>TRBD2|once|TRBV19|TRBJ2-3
TGTGCCAGTAGTATCGGGCGGACTAGCGGGGCGGATACGCAGTATTTT
CASSIGRTSGADTQYF
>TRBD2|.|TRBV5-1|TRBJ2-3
TGCGCCAGCAGCTTGGGGGTAGCGGGATTCACAGATACGCAGTATTTT
CASSLGVAGFTDTQYF
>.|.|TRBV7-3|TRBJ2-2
TGTGCCAGCAGCTTATTCGAGGGCGGGGAGCTGTTTTTT
CASSLFEGGELFF
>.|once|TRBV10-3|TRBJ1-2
TGTGCCATCAGCGACGGGGGGATCGGACAGCTGGTCTATGGCTACACCTTC
CAISDGGIGQLVYGYTF
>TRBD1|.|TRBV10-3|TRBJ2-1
TGTGCCATCAGTAGAGGGTTTCGGGACAGTGAGCAGTTCTTC
CAISRGFRDSEQFF
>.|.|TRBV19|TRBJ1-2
TGTGCCAGTAGTACCTTTCCAGGATACTATGGCTACACCTTC
CASSTFPGYYGYTF
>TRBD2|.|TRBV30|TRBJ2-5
TGTGCCTGGACTCGAGCGGGAGGGCTCCAAGAGACCCAGTACTTC
CAWTRAGGLQETQYF
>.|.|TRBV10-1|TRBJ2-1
TGCGCCAGCAGTGAGTCGGGCAGGAATGAGCAGTTCTTC
CASSESGRNEQFF
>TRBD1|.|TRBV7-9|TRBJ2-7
TGTGCCAGCAGCTTTACAGGGGAATACGAGCAGTACTTC
CASSFTGEYEQYF
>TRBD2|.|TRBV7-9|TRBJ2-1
TGTGCCAGCAGCCAGTTAGCGGGAAATGAGCAGTTCTTC
CASSQLAGNEQFF
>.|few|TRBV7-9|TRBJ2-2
TGTGCCAGCAGCTTAAACGCGGAAACCGGGGAGCTGTTTTTT
CASSLNAETGELFF